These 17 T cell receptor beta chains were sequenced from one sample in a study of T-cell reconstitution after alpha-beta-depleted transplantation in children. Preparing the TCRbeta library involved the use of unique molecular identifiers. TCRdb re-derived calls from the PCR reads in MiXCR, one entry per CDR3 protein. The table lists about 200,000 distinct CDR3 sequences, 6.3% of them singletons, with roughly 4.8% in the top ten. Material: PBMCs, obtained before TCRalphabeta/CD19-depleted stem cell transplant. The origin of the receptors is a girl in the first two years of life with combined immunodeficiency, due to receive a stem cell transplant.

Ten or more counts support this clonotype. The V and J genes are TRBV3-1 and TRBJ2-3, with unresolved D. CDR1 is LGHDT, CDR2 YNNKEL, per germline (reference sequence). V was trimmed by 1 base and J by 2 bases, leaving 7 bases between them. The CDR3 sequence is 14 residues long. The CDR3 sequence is CASSQGYITDTQYF. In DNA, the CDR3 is TGTGCCAGCAGCCAAGGGTACATCACAGATACGCAGTATTTT.

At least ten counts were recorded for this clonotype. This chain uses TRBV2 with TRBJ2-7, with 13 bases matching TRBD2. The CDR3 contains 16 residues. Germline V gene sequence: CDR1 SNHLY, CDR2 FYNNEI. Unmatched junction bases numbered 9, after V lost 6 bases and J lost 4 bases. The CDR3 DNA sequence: TGTGCCAGCAGAGCCAGGACTAGCGGGGGACTTTACGAGCAGTACTTC. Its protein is CASRARTSGGLYEQYF.

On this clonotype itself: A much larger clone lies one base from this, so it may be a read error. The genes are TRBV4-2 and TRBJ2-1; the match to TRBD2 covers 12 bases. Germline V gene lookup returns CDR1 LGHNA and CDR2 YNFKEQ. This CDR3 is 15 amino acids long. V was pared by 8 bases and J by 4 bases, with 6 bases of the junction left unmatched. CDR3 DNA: TGTGCCAGCGATTCGACTAGCGGGGGATACAATGAGCAGTTCTTC. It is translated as CASDSTSGGYNEQFF.

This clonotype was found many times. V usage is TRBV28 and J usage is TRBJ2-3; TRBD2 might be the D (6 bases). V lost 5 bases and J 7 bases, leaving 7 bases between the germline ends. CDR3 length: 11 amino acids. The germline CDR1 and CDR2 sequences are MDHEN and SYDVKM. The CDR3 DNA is TGTGCCAGCAGTGGGGGGAATACGCAGTATTTT. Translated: CASSGGNTQYF.

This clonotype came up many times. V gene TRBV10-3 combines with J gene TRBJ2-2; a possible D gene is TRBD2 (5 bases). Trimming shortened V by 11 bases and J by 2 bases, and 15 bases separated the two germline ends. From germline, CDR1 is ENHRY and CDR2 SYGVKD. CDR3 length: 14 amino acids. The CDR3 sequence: CASGQEVNTGELFF. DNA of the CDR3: TGTGCCTCCGGGCAGGAGGTAAACACCGGGGAGCTGTTTTTT.

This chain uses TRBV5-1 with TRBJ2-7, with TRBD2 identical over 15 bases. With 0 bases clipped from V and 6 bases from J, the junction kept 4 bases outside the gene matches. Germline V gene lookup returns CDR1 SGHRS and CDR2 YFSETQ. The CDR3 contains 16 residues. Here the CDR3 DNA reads TGCGCCAGCAGCTTGGGGACTAGCGGGAGGGCCCGCGAGCAGTACTTC. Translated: CASSLGTSGRAREQYF.

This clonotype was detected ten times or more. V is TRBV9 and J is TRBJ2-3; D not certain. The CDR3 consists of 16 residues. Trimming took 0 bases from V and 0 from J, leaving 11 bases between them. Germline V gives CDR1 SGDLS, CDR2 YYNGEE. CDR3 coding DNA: TGTGCCAGCAGCGTAGGCGGTATCTCTAGCACAGATACGCAGTATTTT. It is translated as CASSVGGISSTDTQYF.

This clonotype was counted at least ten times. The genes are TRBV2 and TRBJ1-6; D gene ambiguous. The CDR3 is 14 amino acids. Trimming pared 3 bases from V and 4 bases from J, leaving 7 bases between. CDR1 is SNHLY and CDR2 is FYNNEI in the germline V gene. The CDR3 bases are TGTGCCAGCAGTGACCCGGGATATAATTCACCCCTCCACTTT. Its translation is CASSDPGYNSPLHF.

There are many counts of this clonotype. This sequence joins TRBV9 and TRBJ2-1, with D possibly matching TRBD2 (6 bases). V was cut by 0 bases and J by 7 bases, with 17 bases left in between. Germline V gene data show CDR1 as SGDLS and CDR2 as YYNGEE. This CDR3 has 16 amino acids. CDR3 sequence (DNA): TGTGCCAGCAGCGTAGGAGGTAGCGGTATTTTAAATGAGCAGTTCTTC. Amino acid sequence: CASSVGGSGILNEQFF.

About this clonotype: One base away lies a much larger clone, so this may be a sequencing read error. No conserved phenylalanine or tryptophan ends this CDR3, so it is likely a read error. The CDR3 here is CSASGLAGVGDTQYC. For the CDR3, the DNA is TGCAGTGCATCGGGACTAGCGGGAGTTGGAGATACGCAGTATTGT. The chain employs TRBV20-1 and TRBJ2-3; 14 nucleotides agree with TRBD2. The germline V gene has CDR1 DFQATT and CDR2 SNEGSKA (reference sequence). V dropped 6 bases and J dropped 5; count of bases not matched to a gene: 7. The CDR3 has 15 amino acids.

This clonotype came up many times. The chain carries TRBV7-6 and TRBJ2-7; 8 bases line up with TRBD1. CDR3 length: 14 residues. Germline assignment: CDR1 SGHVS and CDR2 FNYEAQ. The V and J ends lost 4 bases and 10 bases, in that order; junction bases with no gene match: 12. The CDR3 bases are TGTGCCAGCAGCTCCACCGGACAGGGAATCCCCCAGTACTTC. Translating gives CASSSTGQGIPQYF.

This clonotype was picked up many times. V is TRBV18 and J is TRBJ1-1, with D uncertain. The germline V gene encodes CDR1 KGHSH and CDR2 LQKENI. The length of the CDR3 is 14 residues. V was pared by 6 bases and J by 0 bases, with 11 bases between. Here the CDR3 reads CASSSIAVNTEAFF. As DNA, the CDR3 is TGTGCCAGCTCCTCCATTGCGGTGAACACTGAAGCTTTCTTT.

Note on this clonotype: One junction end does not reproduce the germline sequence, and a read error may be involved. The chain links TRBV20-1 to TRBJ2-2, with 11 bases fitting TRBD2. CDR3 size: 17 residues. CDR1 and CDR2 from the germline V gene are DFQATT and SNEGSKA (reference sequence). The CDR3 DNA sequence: TGCTGTGCTAGTATCAGGACTACTAGCGGGAGAAACGGGGAGCTGTTTTTT. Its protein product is CCASIRTTSGRNGELFF.

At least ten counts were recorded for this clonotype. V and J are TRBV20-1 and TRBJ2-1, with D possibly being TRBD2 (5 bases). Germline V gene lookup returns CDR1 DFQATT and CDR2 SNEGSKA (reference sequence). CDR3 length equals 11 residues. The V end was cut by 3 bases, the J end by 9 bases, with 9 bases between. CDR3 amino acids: CSARDLGEQFF. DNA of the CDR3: TGCAGTGCTAGGGACTTGGGTGAGCAGTTCTTC.

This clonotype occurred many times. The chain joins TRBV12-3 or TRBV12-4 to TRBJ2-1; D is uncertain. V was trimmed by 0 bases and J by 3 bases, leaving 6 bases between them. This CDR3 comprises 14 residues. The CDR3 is CASSLAADYNEQFF. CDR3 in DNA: TGTGCCAGCAGTTTAGCTGCAGACTACAATGAGCAGTTCTTC.

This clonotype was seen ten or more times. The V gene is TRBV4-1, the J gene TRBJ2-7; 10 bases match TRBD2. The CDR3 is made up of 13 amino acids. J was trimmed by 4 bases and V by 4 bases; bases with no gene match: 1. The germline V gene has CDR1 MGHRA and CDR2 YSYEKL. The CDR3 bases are TGCGCCAGCAGCCCTAGCGGGAGATACGAGCAGTACTTC. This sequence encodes CASSPSGRYEQYF.

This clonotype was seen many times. The CDR3 reads CASTTGETQYF. CDR3 in DNA: TGTGCCAGCACCACAGGGGAGACCCAGTACTTC. The J gene is TRBJ2-5, the V gene TRBV7-6, with TRBD1 as a possible D gene (6 bases). V was cut by 7 bases and J by 5 bases, with 8 bases left in between. This CDR3 is 11 amino acids long. CDR1 SGHVS and CDR2 FNYEAQ come from the germline V gene.